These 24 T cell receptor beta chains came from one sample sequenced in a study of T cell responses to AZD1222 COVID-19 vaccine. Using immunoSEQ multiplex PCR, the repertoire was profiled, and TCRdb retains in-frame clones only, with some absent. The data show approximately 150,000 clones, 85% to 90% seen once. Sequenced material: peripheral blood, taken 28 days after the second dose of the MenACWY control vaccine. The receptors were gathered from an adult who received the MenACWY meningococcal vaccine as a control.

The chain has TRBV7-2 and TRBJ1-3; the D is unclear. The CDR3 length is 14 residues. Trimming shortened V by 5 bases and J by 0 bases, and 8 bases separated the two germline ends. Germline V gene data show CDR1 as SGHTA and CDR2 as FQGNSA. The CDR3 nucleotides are TGTGCCAGCAGCGAATGGAGCTCTGGAAACACCATATATTTT. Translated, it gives CASSEWSSGNTIYF.

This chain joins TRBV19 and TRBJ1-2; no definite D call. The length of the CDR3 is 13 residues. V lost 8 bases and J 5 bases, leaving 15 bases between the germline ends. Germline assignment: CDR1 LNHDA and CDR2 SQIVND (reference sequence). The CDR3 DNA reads TGTGCCAGTGGACGCTCGGGCGGGTATGGCTACACCTTC. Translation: CASGRSGGYGYTF.

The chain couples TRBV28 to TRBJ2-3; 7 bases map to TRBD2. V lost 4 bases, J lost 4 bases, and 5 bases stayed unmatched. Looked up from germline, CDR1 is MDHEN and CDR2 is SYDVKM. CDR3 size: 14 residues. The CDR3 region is CASSWASGADTQYF. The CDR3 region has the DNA TGTGCCAGCAGTTGGGCTAGCGGCGCAGATACGCAGTATTTT.

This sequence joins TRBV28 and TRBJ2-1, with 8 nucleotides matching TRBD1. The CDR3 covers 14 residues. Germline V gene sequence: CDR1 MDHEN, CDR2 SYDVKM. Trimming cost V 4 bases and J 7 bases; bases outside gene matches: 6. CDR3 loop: CASSSGQGRNEQFF. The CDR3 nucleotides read TGTGCCAGCAGTTCCGGACAGGGCAGGAATGAGCAGTTCTTC. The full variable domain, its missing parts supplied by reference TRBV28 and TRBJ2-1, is DVKVTQSSRYLVKRTGEKVFLECVQDMDHENMFWYRQDPGLGLRLIYFSYDVKMKEKGDIPEGYSVSREKKERFSLILESASTNQTSMYLCASSSGQGRNEQFFGPGTRLTVL.

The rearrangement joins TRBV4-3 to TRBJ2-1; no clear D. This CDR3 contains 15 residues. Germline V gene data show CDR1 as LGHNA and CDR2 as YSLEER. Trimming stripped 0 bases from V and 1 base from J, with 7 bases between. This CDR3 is CASSQDTGSYNEQFF. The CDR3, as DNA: TGCGCCAGCAGCCAAGATACCGGGTCCTACAATGAGCAGTTCTTC.

CDR3 loop: CAISESRGTNEKLFF. The CDR3, as DNA: TGTGCCATCAGTGAGTCGCGGGGAACTAATGAAAAACTGTTTTTT. The chain links TRBV10-3 to TRBJ1-4; D unclear. Germline CDR1 reads ENHRY; CDR2 reads SYGVKD. CDR3 length equals 15 residues. Trimming pared 0 bases from V and 1 base from J, leaving 6 bases between.

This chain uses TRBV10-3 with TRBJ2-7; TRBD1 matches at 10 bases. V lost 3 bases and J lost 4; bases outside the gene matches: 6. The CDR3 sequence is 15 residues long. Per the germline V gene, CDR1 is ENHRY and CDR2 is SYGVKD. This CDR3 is CAISDPTGGFYEQYF. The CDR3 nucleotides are TGTGCCATCAGTGACCCGACAGGGGGCTTTTACGAGCAGTACTTC.

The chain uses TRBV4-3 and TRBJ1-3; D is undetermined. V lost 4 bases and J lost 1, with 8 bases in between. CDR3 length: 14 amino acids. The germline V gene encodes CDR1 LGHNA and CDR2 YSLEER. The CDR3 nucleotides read TGCGCCAGCAGCCCCTCCGGTTCTGGAAACACCATATATTTT. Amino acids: CASSPSGSGNTIYF.

The CDR3 nucleotides read TGTGCCGTCCTTTGGGGAAACACCATATATTTT. This sequence encodes CAVLWGNTIYF. The chain employs TRBV7-9 and TRBJ1-3; D gene unclear. The CDR3 has 11 amino acids. Trimming cost V 11 bases and J 4 bases, with 9 bases left between them. CDR1 and CDR2 (germline): SEHNR, FQNEAQ (reference sequence).

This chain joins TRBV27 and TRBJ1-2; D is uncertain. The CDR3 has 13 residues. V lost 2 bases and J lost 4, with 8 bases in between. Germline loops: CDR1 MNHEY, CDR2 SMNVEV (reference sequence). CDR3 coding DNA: TGTGCCAGCAGTTTAGGCCGGACCTATGGCTACACCTTC. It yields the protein CASSLGRTYGYTF.

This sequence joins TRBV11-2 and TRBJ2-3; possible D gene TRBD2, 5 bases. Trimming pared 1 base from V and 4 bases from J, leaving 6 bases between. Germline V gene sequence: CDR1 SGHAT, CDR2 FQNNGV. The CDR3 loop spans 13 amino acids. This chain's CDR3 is CASSLVGADTQYF. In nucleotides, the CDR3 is TGTGCCAGCAGCTTAGTCGGGGCAGATACGCAGTATTTT. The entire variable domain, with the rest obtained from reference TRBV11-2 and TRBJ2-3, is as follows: EAGVAQSPRYKIIEKRQSVAFWCNPISGHATLYWYQQILGQGPKLLIQFQNNGVVDDSQLPKDRFSAERLKGVDSTLKIQPAKLEDSAVYLCASSLVGADTQYFGPGTRLTVL.

CDR3 sequence: CASRRGDRANGYTF. The CDR3 DNA reads as TGTGCCAGTAGAAGGGGGGACAGGGCGAATGGCTACACCTTC. The chain links TRBV19 to TRBJ1-2, with 9 bases fitting TRBD1. V was clipped by 6 bases and J by 6 bases; unmatched bases: 8. The CDR3 contains 14 residues. Germline-derived CDR1 and CDR2 are LNHDA and SQIVND (reference sequence).

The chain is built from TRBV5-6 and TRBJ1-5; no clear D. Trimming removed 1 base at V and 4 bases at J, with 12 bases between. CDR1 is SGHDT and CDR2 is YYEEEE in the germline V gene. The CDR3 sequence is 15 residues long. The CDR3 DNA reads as TGTGCCAGCAGCTTGTCGGGGATGGGGAATCAGCCCCAGCATTTT. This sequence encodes CASSLSGMGNQPQHF.

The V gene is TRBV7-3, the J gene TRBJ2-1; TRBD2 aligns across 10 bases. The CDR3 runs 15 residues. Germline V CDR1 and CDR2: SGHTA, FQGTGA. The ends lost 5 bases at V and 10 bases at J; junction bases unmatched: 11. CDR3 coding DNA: TGTGCCAGCAGCCCCGAACGTTTGACTAGCGGGGAGCAGTTCTTC. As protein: CASSPERLTSGEQFF.

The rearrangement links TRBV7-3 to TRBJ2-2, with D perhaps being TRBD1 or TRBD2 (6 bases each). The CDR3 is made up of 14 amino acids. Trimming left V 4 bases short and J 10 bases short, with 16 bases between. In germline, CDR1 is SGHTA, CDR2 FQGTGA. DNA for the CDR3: TGTGCCAGCAGCTCAATATTGGGGGGCCAGGAGCTGTTTTTT. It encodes CASSSILGGQELFF.

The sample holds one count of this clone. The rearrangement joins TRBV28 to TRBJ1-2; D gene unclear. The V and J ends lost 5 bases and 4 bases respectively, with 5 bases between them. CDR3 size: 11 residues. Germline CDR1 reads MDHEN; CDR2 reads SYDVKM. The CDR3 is CASSTRYGYTF. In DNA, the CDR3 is TGTGCCAGCAGTACCCGCTATGGCTACACCTTC.

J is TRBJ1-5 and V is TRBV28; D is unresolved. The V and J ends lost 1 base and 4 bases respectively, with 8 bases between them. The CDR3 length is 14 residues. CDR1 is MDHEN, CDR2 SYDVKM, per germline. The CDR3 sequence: CASSLSVRNQPQHF. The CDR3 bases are TGTGCCAGCAGTTTATCGGTTAGAAATCAGCCCCAGCATTTT.

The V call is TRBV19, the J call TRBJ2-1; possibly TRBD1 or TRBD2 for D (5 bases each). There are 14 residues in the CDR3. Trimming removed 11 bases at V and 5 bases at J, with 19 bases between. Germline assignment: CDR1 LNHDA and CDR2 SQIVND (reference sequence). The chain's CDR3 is CAAGTTNSHNEQFF. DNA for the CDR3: TGTGCCGCCGGGACCACCAACAGCCACAATGAGCAGTTCTTC.

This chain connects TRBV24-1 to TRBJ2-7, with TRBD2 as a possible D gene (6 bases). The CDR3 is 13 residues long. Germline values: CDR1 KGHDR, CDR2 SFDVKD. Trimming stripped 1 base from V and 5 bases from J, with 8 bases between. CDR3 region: CATSDLRGNEQYF. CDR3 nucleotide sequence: TGTGCCACCAGTGATTTACGGGGGAACGAGCAGTACTTC.

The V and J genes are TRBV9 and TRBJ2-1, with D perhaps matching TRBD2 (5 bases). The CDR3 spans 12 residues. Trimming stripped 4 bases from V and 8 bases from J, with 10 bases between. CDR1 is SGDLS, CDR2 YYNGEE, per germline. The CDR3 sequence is CASSLPGDEQFF. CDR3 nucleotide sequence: TGTGCCAGCAGCCTCCCCGGGGATGAGCAGTTCTTC.

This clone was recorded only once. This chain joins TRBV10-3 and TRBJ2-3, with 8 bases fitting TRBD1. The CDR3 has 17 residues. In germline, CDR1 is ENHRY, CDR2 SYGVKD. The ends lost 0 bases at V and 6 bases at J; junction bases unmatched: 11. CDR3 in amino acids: CAISESGQGAARDTQYF. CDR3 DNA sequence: TGTGCCATCAGTGAGTCGGGCCAGGGGGCTGCCCGGGATACGCAGTATTTT.

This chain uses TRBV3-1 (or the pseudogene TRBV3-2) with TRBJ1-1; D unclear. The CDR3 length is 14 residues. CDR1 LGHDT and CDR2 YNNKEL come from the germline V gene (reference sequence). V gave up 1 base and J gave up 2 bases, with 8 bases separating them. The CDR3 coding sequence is TGTGCCAGCAGCCAAGCCCACCTAAACACTGAAGCTTTCTTT. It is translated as CASSQAHLNTEAFF.

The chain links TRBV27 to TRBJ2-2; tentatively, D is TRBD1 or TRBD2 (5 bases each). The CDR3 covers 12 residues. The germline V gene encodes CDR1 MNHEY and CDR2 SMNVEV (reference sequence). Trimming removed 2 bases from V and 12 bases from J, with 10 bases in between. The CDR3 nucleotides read TGTGCCAGCAGTTTACGGCCGGGACAGCTGTTTTTT. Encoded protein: CASSLRPGQLFF.

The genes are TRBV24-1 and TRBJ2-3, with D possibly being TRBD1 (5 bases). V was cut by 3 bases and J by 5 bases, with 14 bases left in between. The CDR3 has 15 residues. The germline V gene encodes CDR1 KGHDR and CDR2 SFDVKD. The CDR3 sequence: CATSDQGLGVDTQYF. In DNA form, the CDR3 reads TGTGCCACCAGTGATCAGGGTTTAGGGGTAGATACGCAGTATTTT.